These 10 T cell receptor beta chains share one sample of origin, sequenced in a study of a mutant IDH1 vaccine in newly diagnosed glioma (dated by TCRdb to about 2021). The time point label here, explained by the study, means: week 11, during vaccination. A 20-mer mutant IDH1 peptide at 300 micrograms in Montanide made up each vaccine dose, which was injected subcutaneously together with topical imiquimod. These TCRs are of unknown antigen specificity. The library was produced with the immunoSEQ multiplex PCR assay. TCRdb provides this immuneACCESS table in a form limited to in-frame rearrangements. Some clones are lacking; in checked studies, under half of them reflect an unresolved V gene, and why the rest are absent is not known. Here the sample has some 30,000 clones; just under 80% occur a single time. Of the sample, around 24% is held by the ten largest clones. The sequenced sample was PBMCs, obtained from a glioma patient whose treatment included an IDH1 peptide vaccine. The receptors here all came from a man in his thirties or forties with glioma.

This chain links TRBV2 with TRBJ1-1; tentative D call: TRBD1 (5 bases). V lost 7 bases and J lost 11, with 23 bases in between. Germline lookup yields CDR1 SNHLY and CDR2 FYNNEI. The CDR3 has 14 residues. The CDR3, as DNA: TGTGCCAGCACCGGCGAACAGGATCAGCATGCGGCTTTCTTT. This gives the protein CASTGEQDQHAAFF.

The chain is built from TRBV19 and TRBJ1-5; no firm D call. Trimming removed 3 bases at V and 1 base at J, with 7 bases between. The CDR3 sequence is 14 residues long. Germline V gene data show CDR1 as LNHDA and CDR2 as SQIVND (reference sequence). CDR3 protein: CASSIRESNQPQHF. The CDR3 region has the DNA TGTGCCAGTAGTATTAGGGAGAGCAATCAGCCCCAGCATTTT.

A few counts support this clone. The chain combines TRBV5-5 with TRBJ1-1, with 7 bases that match TRBD1. Per the germline V gene, CDR1 is SGHKS and CDR2 is YYEKEE (reference sequence). V gave up 5 bases and J gave up 7 bases; unmatched junction bases: 8. The CDR3 loop spans 13 amino acids. The CDR3 sequence is CASSHGGDSEAFF. Written as DNA, the CDR3 is TGTGCCAGCAGTCACGGGGGGGACAGTGAAGCTTTCTTT.

The chain recombines TRBV30 with TRBJ2-5; 10 positions agree with TRBD1. CDR3 length: 14 residues. The germline V gene has CDR1 GTSNPN and CDR2 SVGIG (reference sequence). Germline trimming cut 2 bases from V and 5 bases from J; bases unmatched to any gene: 5. Here the CDR3 reads CAWSRPGQGETQYF. The CDR3 nucleotides read TGTGCCTGGAGTCGACCGGGACAGGGGGAGACCCAGTACTTC. Combining the CDR3 with reference TRBV30 and TRBJ2-5 gives the whole variable domain SQTIHQWPATLVQPVGSPLSLECTVEGTSNPNLYWYRQAAGRGLQLLFYSVGIGQISSEVPQNLSASRPQDRQFILSSKKLLLSDSGFYLCAWSRPGQGETQYFGPGTRLLVL.

The chain joins TRBV27 to TRBJ2-1; no definite D call. The CDR3 has 12 amino acids. CDR1 is MNHEY, CDR2 SMNVEV, per germline (reference sequence). Trimming shortened V by 5 bases and J by 9 bases, and 11 bases separated the two germline ends. CDR3 protein: CASSPTQREQFF. The DNA for the CDR3 is TGTGCCAGCAGTCCTACCCAACGTGAGCAGTTCTTC.

V is TRBV7-9 and J is TRBJ2-7; the D gene is possibly TRBD1 (7 bases). V was trimmed by 1 base and J by 5 bases, leaving 12 bases between them. Germline assignment: CDR1 SEHNR and CDR2 FQNEAQ (reference sequence). The CDR3 contains 14 residues. The CDR3 is CASSLEQGRNEQYF. The CDR3 DNA sequence: TGTGCCAGCAGCTTAGAACAGGGGAGGAACGAGCAGTACTTC.

This chain connects TRBV10-1 to TRBJ2-7; 14 bases are shared with TRBD2. This CDR3 is 15 amino acids long. In germline, CDR1 is WNHNN, CDR2 SYGVQD (reference sequence). V lost 6 bases, J lost 6 bases, and 7 bases stayed unmatched. In DNA, the CDR3 is TGCGCCAGCAGCCGCGGACTAGCGGGAGGCGGCGAGCAGTACTTC. It translates to CASSRGLAGGGEQYF.

This clone has more than one count but fewer than ten. The chain recombines TRBV5-4 with TRBJ2-2, with 7 bases matching TRBD2. This CDR3 contains 15 residues. Germline V gene sequence: CDR1 SGHNT, CDR2 YYREEE (reference sequence). V shed 4 bases, J shed 10 bases, and the junction held 13 bases outside the gene matches. CDR3 coding DNA: TGTGCCAGCAGCCAGAAGACTAGCTCGACAGAGGAGCTGTTTTTT. It yields the protein CASSQKTSSTEELFF.

The rearrangement uses TRBV2 and TRBJ2-7, with D possibly matching TRBD1 (6 bases). CDR3 length: 14 amino acids. Trimming pared 8 bases from V and 2 bases from J, leaving 16 bases between. Per germline, CDR1 SNHLY and CDR2 FYNNEI. The CDR3 sequence: CASYPTGHTYEQYF. CDR3 in DNA: TGTGCCAGCTACCCCACGGGACATACCTACGAGCAGTACTTC. Full variable domain (rest looked up from reference TRBV2 and TRBJ2-7): EPEVTQTPSHQVTQMGQEVILRCVPISNHLYFYWYRQILGQKVEFLVSFYNNEISEKSEIFDDQFSVERPDGSNFTLKIRSTKLEDSAMYFCASYPTGHTYEQYFGPGTRLTVT.

The chain uses TRBV2 and TRBJ1-4; the match to TRBD1 covers 9 bases. The germline V gene has CDR1 SNHLY and CDR2 FYNNEI. The CDR3 is 15 residues long. Unmatched junction bases numbered 11, after V lost 7 bases and J lost 8 bases. In DNA, the CDR3 is TGTGCCAGCAATGGCCCGGACAGGGGACGCGAAAAACTGTTTTTT. This gives the protein CASNGPDRGREKLFF.